This T cell receptor beta chain is drawn from a study of immune heterogeneity within non-small cell lung tumors. Study summary: There were a handful of squamous cell carcinomas, approximately ten non-squamous carcinomas and 1 tumor not otherwise specified.

Findings and caveats of the study: Between individual patients, the high-frequency T-cell receptor beta clonotypes largely differed.

Multiplex PCR relied on 32 V and 13 J primers to amplify TCR beta CDR3. One entry per CDR3 protein results from TCRdb running MiXCR on the multiplex PCR reads. The sample lists some 2,500 distinct CDR3 sequences; roughly 25% were seen once. Bulk tumor genomic DNA was the template, and each sample received about 600 ng. Primary tumors were biopsied several times each, far apart, intraoperatively. Their non-small cell lung cancer was newly diagnosed and untreated, and the patients underwent curative surgery. As to this clonotype: Antigen: not known.

CDR1 and CDR2 (germline): DFQATT, SNEGSKA (reference sequence). V dropped 8 bases and J dropped 3 bases, with 16 bases sitting between them. The CDR3 loop spans 13 amino acids. The rearrangement links TRBV20-1 to TRBJ1-1; D call uncertain. The TCR originated in a man in his forties with non-small cell lung cancer. Sequenced sample: lung tumor tissue. The CDR3 loop reads CSSDAPGDTEAFF. The CDR3 nucleotides are TGCAGTTCGGACGCCCCTGGGGACACTGAAGCTTTCTTT.